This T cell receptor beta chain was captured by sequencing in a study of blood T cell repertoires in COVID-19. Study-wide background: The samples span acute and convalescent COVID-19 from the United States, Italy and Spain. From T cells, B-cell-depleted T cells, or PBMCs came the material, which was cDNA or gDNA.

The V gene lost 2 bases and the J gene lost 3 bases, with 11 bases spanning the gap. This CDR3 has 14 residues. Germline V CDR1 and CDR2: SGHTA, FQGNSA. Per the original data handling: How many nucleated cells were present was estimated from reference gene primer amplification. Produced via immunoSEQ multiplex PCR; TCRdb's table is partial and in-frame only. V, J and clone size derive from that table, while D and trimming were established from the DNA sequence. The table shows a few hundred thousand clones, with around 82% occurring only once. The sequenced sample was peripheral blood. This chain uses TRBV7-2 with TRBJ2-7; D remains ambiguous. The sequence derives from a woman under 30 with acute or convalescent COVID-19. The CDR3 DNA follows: TGTGCCAGCAGCTTATTTGAGAGAAGCTACGAGCAGTACTTC. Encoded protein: CASSLFERSYEQYF.